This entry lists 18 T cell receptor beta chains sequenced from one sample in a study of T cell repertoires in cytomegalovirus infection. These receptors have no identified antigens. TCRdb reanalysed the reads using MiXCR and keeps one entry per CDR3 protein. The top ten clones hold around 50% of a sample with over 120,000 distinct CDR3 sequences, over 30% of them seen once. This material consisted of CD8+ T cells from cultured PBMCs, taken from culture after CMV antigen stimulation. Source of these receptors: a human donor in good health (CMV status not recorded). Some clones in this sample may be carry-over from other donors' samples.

CDR3 region: CASSHQADEQYF. In nucleotides, the CDR3 is TGCGCCAGCAGCCATCAGGCCGACGAGCAGTACTTC. The gene calls are TRBV4-1 and TRBJ2-7; D not resolved. V was pared by 3 bases and J by 5 bases, with 8 bases between. The CDR3 extends over 12 amino acids. The germline CDR1 and CDR2 sequences are MGHRA and YSYEKL.

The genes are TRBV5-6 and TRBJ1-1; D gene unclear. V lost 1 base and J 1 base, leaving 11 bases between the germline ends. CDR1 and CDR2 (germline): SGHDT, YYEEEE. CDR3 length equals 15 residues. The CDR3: CASSLPQDWNTEAFF. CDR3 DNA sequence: TGTGCCAGCAGCTTGCCTCAGGATTGGAACACTGAAGCTTTCTTT.

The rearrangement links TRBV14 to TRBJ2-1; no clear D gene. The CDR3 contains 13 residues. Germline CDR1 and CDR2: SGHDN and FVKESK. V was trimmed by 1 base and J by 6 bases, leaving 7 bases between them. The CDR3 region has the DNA TGTGCCAGCAGCCAAGCCCTTTTCAATGAGCAGTTCTTC. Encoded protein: CASSQALFNEQFF.

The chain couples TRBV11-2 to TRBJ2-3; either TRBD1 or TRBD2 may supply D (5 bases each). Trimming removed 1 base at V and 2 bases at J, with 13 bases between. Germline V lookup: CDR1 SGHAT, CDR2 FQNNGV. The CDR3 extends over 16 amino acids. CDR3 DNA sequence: TGTGCCAGCAGCTTAGCGACGGGGACCGTCACAGATACGCAGTATTTT. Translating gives CASSLATGTVTDTQYF.

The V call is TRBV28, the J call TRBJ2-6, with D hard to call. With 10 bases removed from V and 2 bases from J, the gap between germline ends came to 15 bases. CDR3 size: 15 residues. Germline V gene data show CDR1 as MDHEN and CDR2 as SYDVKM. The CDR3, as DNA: TGTGCCACGAACTATGGGATAACTGGGGCCAACGTCCTGACTTTC. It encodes CATNYGITGANVLTF.

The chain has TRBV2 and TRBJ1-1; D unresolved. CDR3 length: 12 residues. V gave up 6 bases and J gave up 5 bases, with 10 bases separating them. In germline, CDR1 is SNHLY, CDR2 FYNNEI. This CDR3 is CASRGGWTEAFF. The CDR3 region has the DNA TGTGCCAGCAGGGGCGGGTGGACTGAAGCTTTCTTT.

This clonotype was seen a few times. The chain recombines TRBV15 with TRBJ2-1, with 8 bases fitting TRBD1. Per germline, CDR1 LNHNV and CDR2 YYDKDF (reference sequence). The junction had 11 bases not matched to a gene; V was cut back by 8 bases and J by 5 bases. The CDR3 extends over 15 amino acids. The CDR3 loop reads CATRRPGGYDNEQFF. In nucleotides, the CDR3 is TGTGCCACCCGCCGACCAGGGGGCTATGACAATGAGCAGTTCTTC.

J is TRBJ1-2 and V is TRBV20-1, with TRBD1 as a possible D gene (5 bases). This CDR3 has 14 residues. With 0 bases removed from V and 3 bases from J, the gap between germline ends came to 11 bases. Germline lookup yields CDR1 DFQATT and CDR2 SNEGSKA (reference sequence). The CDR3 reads CSARDRGRDYGYTF. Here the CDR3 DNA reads TGCAGTGCTAGAGACCGGGGACGGGACTATGGCTACACCTTC.

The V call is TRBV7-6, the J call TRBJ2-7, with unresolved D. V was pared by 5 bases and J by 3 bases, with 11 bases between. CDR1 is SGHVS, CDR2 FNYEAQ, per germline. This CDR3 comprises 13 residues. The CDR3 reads CASSVGPDYEQYF. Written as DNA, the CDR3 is TGTGCCAGCAGCGTAGGGCCAGACTACGAGCAGTACTTC. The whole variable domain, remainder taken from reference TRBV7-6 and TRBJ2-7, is GAGVSQSPRYKVTKRGQDVALRCDPISGHVSLYWYRQALGQGPEFLTYFNYEAQQDKSGLPNDRFSAERPEGSISTLTIQRTEQRDSAMYRCASSVGPDYEQYFGPGTRLTVT.

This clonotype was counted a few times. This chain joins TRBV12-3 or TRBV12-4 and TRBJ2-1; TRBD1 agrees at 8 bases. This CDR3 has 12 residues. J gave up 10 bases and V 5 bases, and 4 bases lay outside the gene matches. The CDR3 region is CASSPDREEQFF. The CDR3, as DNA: TGTGCCAGCAGTCCGGACAGGGAAGAGCAGTTCTTC.

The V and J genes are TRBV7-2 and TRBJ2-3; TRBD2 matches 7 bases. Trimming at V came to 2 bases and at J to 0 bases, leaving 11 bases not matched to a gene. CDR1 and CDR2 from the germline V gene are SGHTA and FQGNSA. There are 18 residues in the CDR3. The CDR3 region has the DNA TGTGCCAGCAGCTTACTCCCAGGAGCGGGGTCTAGCACAGATACGCAGTATTTT. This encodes CASSLLPGAGSSTDTQYF.

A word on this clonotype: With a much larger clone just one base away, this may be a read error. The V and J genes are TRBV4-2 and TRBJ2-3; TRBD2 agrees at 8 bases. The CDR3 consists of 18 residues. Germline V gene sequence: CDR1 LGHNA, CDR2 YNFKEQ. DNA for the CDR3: TGTGCCAGCAGCCAAGATCAACGGGGGGGGTGGAGCACAGATAGGCAGTATTTT. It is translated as CASSQDQRGGWSTDRQYF.

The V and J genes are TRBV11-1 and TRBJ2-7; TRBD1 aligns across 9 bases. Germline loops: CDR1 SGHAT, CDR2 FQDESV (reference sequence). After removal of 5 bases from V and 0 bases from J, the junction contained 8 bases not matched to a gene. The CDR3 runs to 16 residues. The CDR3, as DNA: TGTGCCAGCAGCCTAATCTCGACAGGGGGCTCCTACGAGCAGTACTTC. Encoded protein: CASSLISTGGSYEQYF. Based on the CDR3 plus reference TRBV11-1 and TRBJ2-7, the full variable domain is EAEVAQSPRYKITEKSQAVAFWCDPISGHATLYWYRQILGQGPELLVQFQDESVVDDSQLPKDRFSAERLKGVDSTLKIQPAELGDSAMYLCASSLISTGGSYEQYFGPGTRLTVT.

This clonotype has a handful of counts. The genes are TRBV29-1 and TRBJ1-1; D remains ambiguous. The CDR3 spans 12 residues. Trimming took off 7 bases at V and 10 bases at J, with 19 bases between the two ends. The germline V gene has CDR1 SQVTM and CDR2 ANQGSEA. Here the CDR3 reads CSAAHEPSGAFF. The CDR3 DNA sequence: TGCAGCGCAGCCCATGAACCAAGCGGAGCTTTCTTT.

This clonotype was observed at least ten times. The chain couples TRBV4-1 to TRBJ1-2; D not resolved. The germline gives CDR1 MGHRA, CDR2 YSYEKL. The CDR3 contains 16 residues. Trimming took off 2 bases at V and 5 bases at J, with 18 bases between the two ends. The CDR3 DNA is TGCGCCAGCAGCCAACCCCCCGGCACAGACTATTATGGCTACACCTTC. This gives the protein CASSQPPGTDYYGYTF.

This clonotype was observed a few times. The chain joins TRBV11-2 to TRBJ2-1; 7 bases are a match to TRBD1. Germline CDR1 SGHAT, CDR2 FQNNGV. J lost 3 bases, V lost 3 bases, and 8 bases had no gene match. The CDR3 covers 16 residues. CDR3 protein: CASSFPGTEFYNEQFF. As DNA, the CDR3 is TGTGCCAGCAGCTTCCCCGGGACAGAGTTCTACAATGAGCAGTTCTTC. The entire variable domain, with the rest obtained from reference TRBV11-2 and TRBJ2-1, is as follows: EAGVAQSPRYKIIEKRQSVAFWCNPISGHATLYWYQQILGQGPKLLIQFQNNGVVDDSQLPKDRFSAERLKGVDSTLKIQPAKLEDSAVYLCASSFPGTEFYNEQFFGPGTRLTVL.

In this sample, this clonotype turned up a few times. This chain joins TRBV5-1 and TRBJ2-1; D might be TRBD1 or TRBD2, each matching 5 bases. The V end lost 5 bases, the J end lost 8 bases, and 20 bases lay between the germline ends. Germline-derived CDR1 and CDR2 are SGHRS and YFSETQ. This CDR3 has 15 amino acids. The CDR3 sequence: CASRVGEPRGDEQFF. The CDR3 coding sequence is TGCGCCAGCAGGGTGGGGGAACCGAGGGGCGATGAGCAGTTCTTC.

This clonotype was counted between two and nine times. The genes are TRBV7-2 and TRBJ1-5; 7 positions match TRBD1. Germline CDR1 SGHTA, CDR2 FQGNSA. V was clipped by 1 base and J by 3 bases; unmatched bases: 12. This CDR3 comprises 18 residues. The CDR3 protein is CASSLERAQTGYNQPQHF. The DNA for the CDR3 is TGTGCCAGCAGCTTAGAACGAGCCCAGACAGGGTACAATCAGCCCCAGCATTTT.